These 17 T cell receptor beta chains share one sample of origin, sequenced in a study of T-cell memory formation after mild COVID-19. Using its own MiXCR run on the 5' RACE reads, TCRdb lists one record per CDR3 protein. This table holds 120,000 to 150,000 distinct CDR3 sequences, about 19% found once. Sequencing was performed on PBMCs or a T cell subset sorted from them (not recorded which). The source of these receptors is an adult woman who had mild COVID-19 (a few samples of this study predate the infection). Cell type and time point are not known.

Ten or more counts support this clonotype. CDR3 region: CASSQEVSNEQFF. The CDR3 nucleotides read TGCGCCAGCAGCCAAGAAGTTTCCAATGAGCAGTTCTTC. V usage is TRBV4-3 and J usage is TRBJ2-1; no clear D gene. This CDR3 spans 13 amino acids. The V gene lost 0 bases and the J gene lost 6 bases, with 6 bases spanning the gap. Per germline, CDR1 LGHNA and CDR2 YSLEER.

The sample holds many counts of this clonotype. The chain links TRBV12-3 or TRBV12-4 to TRBJ2-2; D gene unclear. V lost 6 bases, J lost 4 bases, and 3 bases lay in between. The CDR3 length is 11 residues. The CDR3: CASSFTGELFF. The CDR3 region has the DNA TGTGCCAGCAGCTTCACCGGGGAGCTGTTTTTT.

The chain has TRBV20-1 and TRBJ1-5; D gene ambiguous. Germline CDR1 and CDR2: DFQATT and SNEGSKA (reference sequence). Between the trimmed V and J ends, which lost 0 bases and 0 bases, there was a span of 12 bases. CDR3 size: 16 residues. The CDR3 loop is CSARDRAAYSNQPQHF. For the CDR3, the DNA is TGCAGTGCTAGAGATAGGGCAGCGTATAGCAATCAGCCCCAGCATTTT.

This clonotype was seen only a few times. The rearrangement joins TRBV12-3 or TRBV12-4 to TRBJ2-7; D is unresolved. There are 14 residues in the CDR3. The ends were cut back, 3 bases at V and 7 bases at J, with 16 bases in the middle. CDR3 sequence (DNA): TGTGCCAGCAGTTTTAAGAGATCCGCCGCTGAGCAGTACTTC. Translating it yields CASSFKRSAAEQYF.

This clonotype was detected only a few times. The chain couples TRBV5-1 to TRBJ1-5; D not resolved. V gave up 0 bases and J gave up 3 bases, with 7 bases separating them. This CDR3 is built from 14 residues. Germline lookup yields CDR1 SGHRS and CDR2 YFSETQ. The CDR3 coding sequence is TGCGCCAGCAGCTTGGCCGGGGACAATCAGCCCCAGCATTTT. It specifies CASSLAGDNQPQHF.

This clonotype was counted a few times. This chain connects TRBV12-3 or TRBV12-4 to TRBJ2-1; D unresolved. The length of the CDR3 is 13 residues. V dropped 8 bases and J dropped 3 bases, with 11 bases sitting between them. The CDR3 spells CASGSSSYNEQFF. CDR3 DNA sequence: TGTGCCAGCGGGTCCTCCAGCTACAATGAGCAGTTCTTC.

Many counts were recorded for this clonotype. The chain is built from TRBV7-9 and TRBJ1-1, with D perhaps TRBD1 (5 bases). Germline lookup yields CDR1 SEHNR and CDR2 FQNEAQ (reference sequence). Trimming pared 1 base from V and 1 base from J, leaving 7 bases between. The CDR3 is made up of 14 amino acids. For the CDR3, the DNA is TGTGCCAGCAGCTTAGGACAGCAGAACACTGAAGCTTTCTTT. Its translation is CASSLGQQNTEAFF.

The rearrangement joins TRBV7-2 to TRBJ2-7; D remains unclear. The CDR3 spans 12 residues. Between the trimmed V and J ends, which lost 5 bases and 3 bases, there was a span of 8 bases. CDR1 and CDR2 (germline): SGHTA, FQGNSA. Written as DNA, the CDR3 is TGTGCCAGCAGCCGACTGGGCTACGAGCAGTACTTC. It translates to CASSRLGYEQYF.

At least ten counts were recorded for this clonotype. The chain has TRBV7-2 and TRBJ2-2, with 10 nucleotides matching TRBD2. Trimming removed 5 bases from V and 6 bases from J; junction bases left unmatched: 15. The CDR3 loop spans 18 amino acids. The germline CDR1 and CDR2 sequences are SGHTA and FQGNSA. CDR3: CASSTRASGSYRAGELFF. DNA of the CDR3: TGTGCCAGCAGCACCCGGGCTAGCGGGAGTTACAGGGCCGGGGAGCTGTTTTTT.

This sequence joins TRBV7-2 and TRBJ2-5, with TRBD2 as a possible D gene (6 bases). The CDR3 is 17 amino acids. The germline gives CDR1 SGHTA, CDR2 FQGNSA. Deletions cut 1 base from V and 5 bases from J, with 20 bases between. Here the CDR3 reads CASSLGVVGTGVETQYF. DNA for the CDR3: TGTGCCAGCAGCTTAGGAGTCGTGGGGACGGGGGTGGAGACCCAGTACTTC.

This clonotype was seen a few times. The rearrangement links TRBV20-1 to TRBJ1-1, with TRBD1 matching over 7 bases. This CDR3 is built from 14 residues. Germline CDR1 DFQATT, CDR2 SNEGSKA (reference sequence). J lost 6 bases, V lost 6 bases, and 13 bases had no gene match. CDR3 region: CSATPARGKSEAFF. CDR3 coding DNA: TGCAGTGCCACCCCGGCCAGGGGGAAGTCTGAAGCTTTCTTT.

This clonotype was recorded a few times. This chain joins TRBV7-9 and TRBJ1-2, with TRBD1 identical over 7 bases. Germline V gene sequence: CDR1 SEHNR, CDR2 FQNEAQ (reference sequence). V was pared by 7 bases and J by 3 bases, with 14 bases of the junction left unmatched. The CDR3 sequence is 16 residues long. CDR3 residues: CASIKAGTDDYYGYTF. CDR3 nucleotide sequence: TGTGCCAGCATCAAGGCCGGGACAGACGATTACTATGGCTACACCTTC.

V gene TRBV19 combines with J gene TRBJ2-7, with 8 bases fitting TRBD2. Losses at the gene ends were 10 bases for V and 0 bases for J; bases not matched to a gene: 11. The germline V gene encodes CDR1 LNHDA and CDR2 SQIVND (reference sequence). CDR3 length: 15 amino acids. The CDR3 reads CATGGGPGRSYEQYF. The CDR3 nucleotides are TGTGCCACGGGCGGGGGGCCAGGGCGCTCCTACGAGCAGTACTTC.

This clonotype was found a few times. The genes are TRBV5-6 and TRBJ2-5, with a tentative D call TRBD1 (6 bases). The CDR3 consists of 14 residues. Per germline, CDR1 SGHDT and CDR2 YYEEEE. V dropped 2 bases and J dropped 3 bases, with 11 bases sitting between them. The CDR3 bases are TGTGCCAGCAGCTTACCGGGACAAGAAGAGACCCAGTACTTC. Translation: CASSLPGQEETQYF. The complete variable domain, with remaining parts taken from reference TRBV5-6 and TRBJ2-5, reads DAGVTQSPTHLIKTRGQQVTLRCSPKSGHDTVSWYQQALGQGPQFIFQYYEEEERQRGNFPDRFSGHQFPNYSSELNVNALLLGDSALYLCASSLPGQEETQYFGPGTRLLVL.

The rearrangement links TRBV21-1 to TRBJ2-3. TRBV21-1 is a listed pseudogene. The CDR3 runs to 15 residues. The CDR3 region is CASTTRGPMQDTQYF. The CDR3 nucleotides are TGTGCCAGCACCACTCGAGGACCAATGCAGGATACGCAGTATTTT.

This clonotype was detected a few times. This rearrangement joins TRBV7-9 to TRBJ2-3, with 9 bases fitting TRBD2. In germline, CDR1 is SEHNR, CDR2 FQNEAQ (reference sequence). The J segment lost 3 bases and the V segment lost 1 base, leaving 5 bases of the junction unmatched. The CDR3 consists of 16 residues. The CDR3 DNA is TGTGCCAGCAGCTTAGAAGGGACTAGCCTTACAGATACGCAGTATTTT. It translates to CASSLEGTSLTDTQYF.

This clonotype came up once. J is TRBJ2-1 and V is TRBV20-1, with 11 bases identical to TRBD1. This CDR3 region has 15 residues. V was pared by 3 bases and J by 5 bases, with 6 bases of the junction left unmatched. CDR1 is DFQATT, CDR2 SNEGSKA, per germline (reference sequence). The CDR3 protein is CSASPGTGGHNEQFF. CDR3 bases: TGCAGTGCTAGTCCCGGGACAGGGGGTCACAATGAGCAGTTCTTC.